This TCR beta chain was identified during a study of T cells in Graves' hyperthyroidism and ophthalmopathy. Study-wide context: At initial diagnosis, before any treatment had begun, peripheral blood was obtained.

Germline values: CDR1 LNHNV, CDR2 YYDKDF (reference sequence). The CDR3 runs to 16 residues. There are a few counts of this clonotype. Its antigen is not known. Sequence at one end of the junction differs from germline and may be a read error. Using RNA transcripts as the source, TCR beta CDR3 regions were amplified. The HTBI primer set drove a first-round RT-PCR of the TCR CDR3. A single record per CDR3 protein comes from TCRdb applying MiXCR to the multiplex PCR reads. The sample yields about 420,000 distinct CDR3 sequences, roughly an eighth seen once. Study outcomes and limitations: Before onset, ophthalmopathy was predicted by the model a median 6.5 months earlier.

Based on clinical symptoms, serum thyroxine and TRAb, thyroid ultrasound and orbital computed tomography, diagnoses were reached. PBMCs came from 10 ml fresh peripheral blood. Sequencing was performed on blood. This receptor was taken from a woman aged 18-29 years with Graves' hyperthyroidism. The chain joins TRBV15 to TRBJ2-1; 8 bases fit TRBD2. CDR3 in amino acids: CATSRDREGTYNEQLF. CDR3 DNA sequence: TGTGCCACCAGCAGAGACCGGGAGGGTACGTACAATGAGCAGCTCTTC.